This T cell receptor beta chain is from a study of blood T cell repertoires in COVID-19. In the study overall: Sources were T cells, B-cell-depleted T cells, or PBMCs; the material itself was cDNA or gDNA.

This CDR3 region has 13 residues. J gave up 5 bases and V 7 bases, and 5 bases lay outside the gene matches. The V gene's germline CDR1 is MNHEY and CDR2 SVGAGI. Produced via immunoSEQ multiplex PCR; TCRdb's table is partial and in-frame only. The sample holds 110,000 to 150,000 clones; 80% are singletons and the top ten take around 3.4%. The rearrangement uses TRBV6-5 and TRBJ2-5; 9 bases match TRBD2. The source material was peripheral blood. This clonotype was obtained from a man in his 70s who had recovered from COVID-19. The CDR3 loop reads CASKSGRWETQYF. The CDR3 bases are TGTGCCAGCAAGAGCGGGAGGTGGGAGACCCAGTACTTC.